This T cell receptor beta chain emerged from a study of T cell responses to AZD1222 COVID-19 vaccine. Method: immunoSEQ multiplex PCR; TCRdb's copy keeps in-frame clones and lacks some. Among around 250,000 clones listed, 85% to 95% were seen once. With regard to this clone: Its matching antigen is unknown.

Broader study findings: Regions 160-218 and 743-854 held dominance among vaccine-associated CD4 TCRs, which spanned spike. Seropositivity was recorded at baseline in only 6 or 7 AZD1222 recipients. Donors were mostly white British, more females; clonal diversity possibly underestimated. Once two AZD1222 doses were given, Spike-specific TCR breadth and depth went up.

Germline V gives CDR1 LNHDA, CDR2 SQIVND (reference sequence). This CDR3 region has 14 residues. V was clipped by 6 bases and J by 9 bases; unmatched bases: 7. The source was peripheral blood, collected on day 0 of AZD1222 vaccination. The receptor was isolated from an adult in good health. The chain joins TRBV19 to TRBJ1-6; 8 bases map to TRBD1. CDR3 nucleotide sequence: TGTGCCAGTAGCATCTCCGGACAGGGTTCACCCCTCCACTTT. Its translation is CASSISGQGSPLHF.